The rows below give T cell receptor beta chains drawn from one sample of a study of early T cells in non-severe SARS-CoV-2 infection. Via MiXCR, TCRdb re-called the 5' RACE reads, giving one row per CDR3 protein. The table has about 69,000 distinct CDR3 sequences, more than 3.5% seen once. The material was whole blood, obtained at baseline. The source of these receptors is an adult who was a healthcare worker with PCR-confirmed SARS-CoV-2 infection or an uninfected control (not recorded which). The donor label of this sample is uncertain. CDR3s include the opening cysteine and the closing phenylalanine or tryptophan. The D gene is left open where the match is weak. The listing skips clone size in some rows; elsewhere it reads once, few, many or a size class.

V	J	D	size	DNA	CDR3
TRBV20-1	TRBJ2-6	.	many	TGCAGTGCATCCCCGGCGGGCTCTGGGGCCAACGTCCTGACTTTC	CSASPAGSGANVLTF
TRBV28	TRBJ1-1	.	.	TGTGCCAGCTCCCGCCGGGGGTATACTGAAGCTTTCTTT	CASSRRGYTEAFF
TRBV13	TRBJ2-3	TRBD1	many	TGTGCCAGCAGCTTAGTAGGGGGGACAGGGCACACAGATACGCAGTATTTT	CASSLVGGTGHTDTQYF
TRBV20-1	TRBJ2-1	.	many	TGCAGTTCCGACGACTCTCTAACTCACAATGAGCAGTTCTTC	CSSDDSLTHNEQFF
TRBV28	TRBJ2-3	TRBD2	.	TGTGCCAGCAGTTTCGGTAGCGGGGGACTCACAGATACGCAGTATTTT	CASSFGSGGLTDTQYF
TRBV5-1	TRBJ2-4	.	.	TGCGCCAGCAGCTTGAACGGAGCCAAAAACATTCAGTACTTC	CASSLNGAKNIQYF
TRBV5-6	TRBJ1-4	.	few	TGTGCCAGCAGCTTGGGGACCCCCAATGGAGAAAAACTGTTTTTT	CASSLGTPNGEKLFF
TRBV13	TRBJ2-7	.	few	TGTGCCAGCAGCCAAGACGAAGAGCAGTACTTC	CASSQDEEQYF
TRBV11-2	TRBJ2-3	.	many	TGTGCCAGCAGCGCCGGGGCGGCGAGAGATACGCAGTATTTT	CASSAGAARDTQYF
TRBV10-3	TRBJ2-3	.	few	TGTGCCATCACCCCAGGGGGCACAGATACGCAGTATTTT	CAITPGGTDTQYF
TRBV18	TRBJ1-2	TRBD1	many	TGTGCCAGCTCACATGCCGACAGGGGGACATTCGTTTACTATGGCTACACCTTC	CASSHADRGTFVYYGYTF
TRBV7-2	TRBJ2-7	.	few	TGTGCCAGCAGCCCGCGGGCCTATCTCGTCGAGCAGTACTTC	CASSPRAYLVEQYF
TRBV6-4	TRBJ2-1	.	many	TGTGCCAGCAGTGAGGACGGGAGCTCCTACAATGAGCAGTTCTTC	CASSEDGSSYNEQFF
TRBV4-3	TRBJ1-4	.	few	TGCGCCAGCAGCCAAGATTTGCAGGGTAATGAAAAACTGTTTTTT	CASSQDLQGNEKLFF
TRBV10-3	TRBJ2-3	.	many	TGTGCCATCAGCGCGCCCCCACACGATACGCAGTATTTT	CAISAPPHDTQYF
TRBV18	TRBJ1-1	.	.	TGTGCCAGCTCACAGGGGACGGACACTGAAGCTTTCTTT	CASSQGTDTEAFF
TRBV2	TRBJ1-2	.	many	TGTGCCAGCAGTGTTATACCGGATTATGGCTACACCTTC	CASSVIPDYGYTF
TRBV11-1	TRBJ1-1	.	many	TGTGCCAGCAGCGAGACGGAGGCTTTCTTT	CASSETEAFF
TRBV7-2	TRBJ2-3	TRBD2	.	TGTGCCAGCAGCTTAGTTCTCGGGACTAGCGGGGGGGGCCTCACAGATACGCAGTATTTT	CASSLVLGTSGGGLTDTQYF
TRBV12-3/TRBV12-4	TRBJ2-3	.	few	TGTGCCAGCAGTGACGATACGCAGTATTTT	CASSDDTQYF
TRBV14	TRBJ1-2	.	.	TGTGCCAGCAGCCAAGGGGGCGGTCTCTATGGCTACACCTTC	CASSQGGGLYGYTF
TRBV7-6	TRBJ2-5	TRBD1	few	TGTGCCAGCAGCCCCAGGGGGAAAGAGACCCAGTACTTC	CASSPRGKETQYF
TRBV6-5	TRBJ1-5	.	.	TGTGCCAGCAGTTCATCCCGGGCAGATACGCAGCATTTT	CASSSSRADTQHF
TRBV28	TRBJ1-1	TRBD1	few	TGTGCCAGCAGTGCCTACAGGGGATTGAACACTGAAGCTTTCTTT	CASSAYRGLNTEAFF
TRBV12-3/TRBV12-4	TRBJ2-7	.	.	TGTGCCAGCAGTCACGGAGAGAGGGTTATGGAGCAGTACTTC	CASSHGERVMEQYF
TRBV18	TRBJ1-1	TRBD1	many	TGTGCCAGCTCACCGAGGACAGGGGAGAACACTGAAGCTTTCTTT	CASSPRTGENTEAFF
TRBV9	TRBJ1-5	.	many	TGTGCCAGCAGCGTAGCAGGGGGCAATCAGCCCCAGCATTTT	CASSVAGGNQPQHF
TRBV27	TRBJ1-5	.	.	TGTGCCAGCAGTGCGGGTAGCCGCAATCAGCCCCAGCATTTT	CASSAGSRNQPQHF
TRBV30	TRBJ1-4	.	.	TGTGCCTGGAGCCAAGGACGGGGGCTTGTAAAACTGTTTTTT	CAWSQGRGLVKLFF
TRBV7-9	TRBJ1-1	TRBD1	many	TGTGCCAGCAGCTTTAGTCTGACAGGGTCGAACACTGAAGCTTTCTTT	CASSFSLTGSNTEAFF
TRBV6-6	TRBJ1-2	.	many	TGTGCCAGCAGTTCCTCTACAGGTGGCTACACCTTC	CASSSSTGGYTF
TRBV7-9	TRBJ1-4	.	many	TGTGCCAGCAGCTTAGCTACAGGGTTGGATGAAAAACTGTTTTTT	CASSLATGLDEKLFF
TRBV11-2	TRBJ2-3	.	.	TGTGCCAGCAGCTTAGGCGGGACGAGCACAGATACGCAGTATTTT	CASSLGGTSTDTQYF
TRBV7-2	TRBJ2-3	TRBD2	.	TGTGTCAGCAGCTTGGGCCGGGGGGTGATAGATACGCAGTATTTT	CVSSLGRGVIDTQYF
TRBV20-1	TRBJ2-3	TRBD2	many	TGCAGTGCCCTCCAGCGGGGGGGCACAGATACGCAGTATTTT	CSALQRGGTDTQYF
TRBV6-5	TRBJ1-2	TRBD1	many	TGTGCCAGCAGTTACACGGGACAGGGGTTCTATGGCTACACCTTC	CASSYTGQGFYGYTF
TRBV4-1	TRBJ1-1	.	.	TGCGCCAGCAGCCCGCTGACAGAAAACACTGAAGCTTTCTTT	CASSPLTENTEAFF
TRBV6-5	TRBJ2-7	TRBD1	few	TGTGCCAGCAGTTACGTATCGACAGGGATCGAGCAGTACTTC	CASSYVSTGIEQYF
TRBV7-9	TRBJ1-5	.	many	TGTGCCAGCAGCTTAGAGGCGGCGGGGCAGCCCCAGCATTTT	CASSLEAAGQPQHF
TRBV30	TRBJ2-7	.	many	TGTGCCTGGAGTGTAGGAGGGGGCGAGCAGTACTTC	CAWSVGGGEQYF
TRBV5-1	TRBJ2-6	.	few	TGCGCCAGCAGCTGGGACGGGGGCGCCGGGGCCAACGTCCTGACTTTC	CASSWDGGAGANVLTF
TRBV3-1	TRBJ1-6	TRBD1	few	TGTGCCAGCAGCCAAGTACGAGGGGGCTGGAATTCACCCCTCCACTTT	CASSQVRGGWNSPLHF
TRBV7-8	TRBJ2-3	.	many	TGTGCCAGCAGCTTATTAGTACAGGGCACAGATACGCAGTATTTT	CASSLLVQGTDTQYF
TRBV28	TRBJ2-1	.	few	TGTGCCAGCATAGTACAGAGCTCCTACAATGAGCAGTTCTTC	CASIVQSSYNEQFF
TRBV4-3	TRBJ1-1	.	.	TGCGCCAGCAGCCAAGGCGCAGGGTTCACTGAAGCTTTCTTT	CASSQGAGFTEAFF
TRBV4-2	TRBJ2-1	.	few	TGTGCCAGCAGCCAAGAGGAGGGTGAGCAGTTCTTC	CASSQEEGEQFF
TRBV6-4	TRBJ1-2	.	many	TGTGCCAGCAGTGACTTGAAAGGGTATGGCTACACCTTC	CASSDLKGYGYTF
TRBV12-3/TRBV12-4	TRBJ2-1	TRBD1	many	TGTGCCAGCAGTTGGAAAACGACAGGGGGAGATGAGCAGTTCTTC	CASSWKTTGGDEQFF
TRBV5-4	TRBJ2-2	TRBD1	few	TGTGCCAGCAGCTCCAGGGGGACAGCGAACACCGGGGAGCTGTTTTTT	CASSSRGTANTGELFF
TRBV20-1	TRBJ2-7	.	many	TGCAGTGCTAGAGACCGTGGGTTCACCTACGAGCAGTACTTC	CSARDRGFTYEQYF
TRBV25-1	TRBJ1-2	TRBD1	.	TGTGCCAGCAGCCTCGCGGGGCAGGGGGCTCTTGGCTACACCTTC	CASSLAGQGALGYTF
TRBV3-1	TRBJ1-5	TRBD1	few	TGTGCCAGCAGCCGCGGACAGGGCAATCAGCCCCAGCATTTT	CASSRGQGNQPQHF